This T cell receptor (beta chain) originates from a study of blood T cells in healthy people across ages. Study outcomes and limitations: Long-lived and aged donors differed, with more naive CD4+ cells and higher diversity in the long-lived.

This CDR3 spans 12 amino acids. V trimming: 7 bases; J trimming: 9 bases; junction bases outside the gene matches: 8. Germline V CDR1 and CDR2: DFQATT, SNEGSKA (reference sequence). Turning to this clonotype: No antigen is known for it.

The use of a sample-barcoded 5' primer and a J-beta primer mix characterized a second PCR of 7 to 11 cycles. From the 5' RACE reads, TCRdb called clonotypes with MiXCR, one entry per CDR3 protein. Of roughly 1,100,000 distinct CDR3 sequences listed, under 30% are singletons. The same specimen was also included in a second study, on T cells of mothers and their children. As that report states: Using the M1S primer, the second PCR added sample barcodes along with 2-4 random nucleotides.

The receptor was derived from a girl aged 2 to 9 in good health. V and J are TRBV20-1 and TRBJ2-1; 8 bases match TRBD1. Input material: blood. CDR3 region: CSGTGTEVEQFF. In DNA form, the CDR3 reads TGCAGTGGGACAGGGACGGAGGTTGAGCAGTTCTTC.